This T cell receptor (beta chain) was captured in a study of blood T cell repertoires in COVID-19. The table came from immunoSEQ multiplex PCR; TCRdb's copy has only in-frame clones and leaves some out. The table has around 170,000 clones, roughly 87% seen once; the top ten hold approximately 2%. Germline V gene lookup returns CDR1 LNHNV and CDR2 YYDKDF (reference sequence). The V end was cut by 5 bases, the J end by 2 bases, with 17 bases between. The CDR3 runs 16 residues. Sequenced sample: peripheral blood. This TCR was sampled from a man younger than 35 who had recovered from COVID-19. This chain links TRBV15 with TRBJ2-3; maybe TRBD2 (6 bases). The CDR3 nucleotides read TGTGCCACCAGCTTAAGCCGACTAGGATCCACAGATACGCAGTATTTT. Residues: CATSLSRLGSTDTQYF.